This is a list of T cell receptor beta chains from one sample in a study of beta chain features in type 1 diabetes. Profiling relied on immunoSEQ multiplex PCR, and the TCRdb table lists in-frame clones only, not all of them. Of 200,000 to 300,000 clones in the sample, around 68% were seen once. The source material was naive CD4+ T cells from blood. All receptors derive from a man aged 30 to 39 in good health. Each CDR3 is given with its conserved first and last residue. The order of the fields is V gene, clone size, CDR3 length, CDR3 protein. Clone size is stated in some rows and not others, as once, few, many or a class when expanded.

TRBV13 . 16 CASSRLSGLATETQYF
TRBV7-9 . 14 CASSSTDRVYEQYF
TRBV5-1 . 14 CASSSTIPGVGYTF
TRBV27 . 15 CASSLGGRSNQPQHF
TRBV4-3 once 13 CASSQTRLDTQYF
TRBV7-9 . 15 CASSPGQGAGYGYTF
TRBV11-2 . 14 CASSFRGTKNIQYF
TRBV20-1 few 11 CSARDSYEQYF
TRBV6-1 . 14 CASSEGLNYQPQHF
TRBV29-1 . 11 CSVATGDTQYF
TRBV30 few 11 CAWSVIGPQYF
TRBV29-1 few 13 CSVGGRARETQYF
TRBV29-1 few 15 CSVEDRGLAKNIQYF
TRBV30 once 14 CAWRATGTGNTIYF
TRBV28 . 14 CASSLGLAGNEQFF
TRBV5-1 . 15 CASSSDRAANYGYTF
TRBV30 . 15 CAWNEGPGTYNEQFF
TRBV9 few 15 CASSGSGRDYYGYTF
TRBV30 . 14 CAWSSGARNQPQHF
TRBV29-1 few 13 CSVPRDYSNEQFF
TRBV6-5 . 15 CASSSPGQGVYEQYF
TRBV7-9 . 15 CASSLARGMNTEAFF
TRBV29-1 . 13 CSVEPLMNTEAFF
TRBV7-9 . 14 CASSFGTGEETQYF
TRBV7-8 . 15 CASNAMTGKNTEAFF
TRBV20-1 . 11 CSVPTQGGYTF
TRBV30 few 12 CAWVQMNTEAFF
TRBV14 . 16 CASSQAPAGRGETQYF
TRBV9 . 14 CASSVESSTDTQYF
TRBV29-1 . 18 CSVGGGGRAWGRTDTQYF